This TCR beta chain stems from a study of early T cells in non-severe SARS-CoV-2 infection. As for the study in general: It was bulk RNA from unsorted whole blood that was sequenced, and the chains were unpaired.

This CDR3 is built from 15 residues. Germline V lookup: CDR1 MDHEN, CDR2 SYDVKM. Individual cDNA molecules each received unique molecular identifiers attached to them. In TCRdb, the 5' RACE reads were re-called with MiXCR into one record per CDR3 protein. The top ten clones hold roughly 6.4% of a sample with 85,000 to 90,000 distinct CDR3 sequences, over 13% of them seen once. About this clonotype itself: Its antigen is not identified. A single base separates this from a much larger clone, so it may be a read error.

Study outcomes and limitations: Matching results from VDJdb favored anti-spike CD8 responses, leaving private and CD4 specificities undetected.

This clonotype originated in an adult who was a healthcare worker with PCR-confirmed SARS-CoV-2 infection or an uninfected control (not recorded which). The chain joins TRBV28 to TRBJ2-7; weak D call: TRBD1 (5 bases). Sequenced input: whole blood. The CDR3 nucleotides read TGTGCCAACAGTTCCAGAACAGGAGTACCCTACGAGCAGTACTTC. Translation: CANSSRTGVPYEQYF. Complete variable domain (other parts from reference TRBV28 and TRBJ2-7): DVKVTQSSRYLVKRTGEKVFLECVQDMDHENMFWYRQDPGLGLRLIYFSYDVKMKEKGDIPEGYSVSREKKERFSLILESASTNQTSMYLCANSSRTGVPYEQYFGPGTRLTVT.